This TCR beta chain was found in a study of blood T cell repertoires in COVID-19. Study information: Acute and convalescent COVID-19 samples came from the United States, Italy and Spain. Nucleic acid was either cDNA or gDNA, and it came from T cells, B-cell-depleted T cells, or PBMCs.

Methods used by the authors: Amplified reference gene primers provided the basis for estimating nucleated cell counts. TCRdb keeps only in-frame clones here, not all; method: immunoSEQ multiplex PCR. The D gene and trimming were derived from the DNA, and the V and J assignments and clone size from that table. Found here are 80,000 or so clones, 80% to 90% of them singletons; the top ten hold over 15%. J gave up 2 bases and V 2 bases, and 4 bases lay outside the gene matches. This CDR3 has 16 residues. In germline, CDR1 is LGHDT, CDR2 YNNKEL (reference sequence). The J gene is TRBJ2-7, the V gene TRBV3-1 (or the pseudogene TRBV3-2), with 12 bases fitting TRBD1. The origin of this receptor is a human donor in a cohort sampled during active COVID-19. Sequenced sample: peripheral blood. Here the CDR3 reads CASSQWGQGAAYEQYF. CDR3 coding DNA: TGTGCCAGCAGCCAATGGGGACAGGGGGCGGCCTACGAGCAGTACTTC.